The clone carrying this TCR beta chain was counted between two and nine times. Its specificity is unknown. CDR3 size: 18 residues. The germline gives CDR1 SEHNR, CDR2 FQNEAQ (reference sequence). Trimming took off 0 bases at V and 0 bases at J, with 12 bases between the two ends. The source of the sample is a study of beta chain features in type 1 diabetes. Study-wide findings and caveats: VDJ junctions from type 1 diabetes patients carried fewer insertions and larger deletions.

The isolated RNA, all of it, was reverse transcribed, so expressed TCRB transcripts were what got sequenced. Libraries were prepared by immunoSEQ multiplex PCR; TCRdb keeps only in-frame clonotypes and omits some of them. The repertoire consists of 600,000 to 650,000 clones, with 15% to 19% occurring once and the leading ten covering roughly 0.098%. Sequenced material: naive CD4+ T cells from blood. The chain carries TRBV7-9 and TRBJ2-6; TRBD2 might be the D (5 bases). The receptor comes from a young man in good health. CDR3 DNA sequence: TGTGCCAGCAGCTTAGCGAGAGGGATGCTCTCTGGGGCCAACGTCCTGACTTTC. It encodes CASSLARGMLSGANVLTF.